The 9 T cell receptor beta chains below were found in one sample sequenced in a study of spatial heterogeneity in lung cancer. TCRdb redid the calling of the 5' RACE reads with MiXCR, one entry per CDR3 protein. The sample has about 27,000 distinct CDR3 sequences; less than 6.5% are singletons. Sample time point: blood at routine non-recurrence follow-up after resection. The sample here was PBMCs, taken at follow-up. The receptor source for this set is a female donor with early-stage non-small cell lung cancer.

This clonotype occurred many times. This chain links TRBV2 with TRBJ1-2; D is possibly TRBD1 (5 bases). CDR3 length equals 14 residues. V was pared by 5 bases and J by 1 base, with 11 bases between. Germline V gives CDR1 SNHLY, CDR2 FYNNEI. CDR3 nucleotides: TGTGCCAGCAGTAGACAGACGCTTAACTATGGCTACACCTTC. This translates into CASSRQTLNYGYTF.

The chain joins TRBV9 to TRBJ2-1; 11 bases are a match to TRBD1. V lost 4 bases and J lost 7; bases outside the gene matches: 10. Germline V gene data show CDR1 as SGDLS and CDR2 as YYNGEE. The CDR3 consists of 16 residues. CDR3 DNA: TGTGCCAGCAGCCCCCACGGACAGGGGGCAAAAAATGAGCAGTTCTTC. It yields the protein CASSPHGQGAKNEQFF.

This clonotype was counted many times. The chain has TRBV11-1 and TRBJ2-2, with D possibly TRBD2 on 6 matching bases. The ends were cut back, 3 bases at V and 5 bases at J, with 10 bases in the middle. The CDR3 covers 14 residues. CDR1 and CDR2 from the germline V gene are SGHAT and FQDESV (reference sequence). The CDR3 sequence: CASSFMRETGELFF. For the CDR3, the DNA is TGTGCCAGCAGCTTCATGCGGGAAACCGGGGAGCTGTTTTTT.

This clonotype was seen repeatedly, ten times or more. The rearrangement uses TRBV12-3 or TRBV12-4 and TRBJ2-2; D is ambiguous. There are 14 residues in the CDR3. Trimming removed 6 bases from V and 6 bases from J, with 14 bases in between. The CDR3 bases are TGTGCCAGCAGCCATCTGAACCCCGCCGGGGAGCTGTTTTTT. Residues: CASSHLNPAGELFF.

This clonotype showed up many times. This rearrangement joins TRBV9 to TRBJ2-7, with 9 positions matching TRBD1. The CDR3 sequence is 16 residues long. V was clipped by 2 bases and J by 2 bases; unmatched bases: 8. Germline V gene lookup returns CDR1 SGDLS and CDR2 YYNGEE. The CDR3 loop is CASSVSPGQGTYEQYF. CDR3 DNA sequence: TGTGCCAGCAGCGTGAGTCCGGGACAGGGTACCTACGAGCAGTACTTC.

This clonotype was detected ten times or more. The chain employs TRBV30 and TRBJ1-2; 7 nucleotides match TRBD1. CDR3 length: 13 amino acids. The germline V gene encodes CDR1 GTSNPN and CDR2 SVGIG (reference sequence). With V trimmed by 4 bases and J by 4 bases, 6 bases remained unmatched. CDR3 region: CAWTRQGIYGYTF. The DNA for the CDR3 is TGTGCCTGGACAAGACAGGGAATCTATGGCTACACCTTC.

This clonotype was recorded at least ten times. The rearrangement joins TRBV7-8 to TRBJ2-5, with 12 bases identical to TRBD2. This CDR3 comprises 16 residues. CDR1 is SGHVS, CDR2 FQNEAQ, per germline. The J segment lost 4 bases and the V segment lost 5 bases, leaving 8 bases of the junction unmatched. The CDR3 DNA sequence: TGTGCCAGCAGCCCGAGACTAGCGGGGGAAGGAGAGACCCAGTACTTC. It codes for CASSPRLAGEGETQYF.

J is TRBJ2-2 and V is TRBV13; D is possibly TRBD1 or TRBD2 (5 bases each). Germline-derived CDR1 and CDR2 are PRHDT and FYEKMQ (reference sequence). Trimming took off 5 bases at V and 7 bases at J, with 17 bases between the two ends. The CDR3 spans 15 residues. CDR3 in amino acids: CASSLVGGRGGELFF. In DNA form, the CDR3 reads TGTGCCAGCAGCCTTGTTGGGGGACGTGGCGGGGAGCTGTTTTTT.

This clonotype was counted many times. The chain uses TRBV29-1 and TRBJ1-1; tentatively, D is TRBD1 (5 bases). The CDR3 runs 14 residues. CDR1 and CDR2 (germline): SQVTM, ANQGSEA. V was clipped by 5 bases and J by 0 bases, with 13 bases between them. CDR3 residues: CSVPRTDMNTEAFF. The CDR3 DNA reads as TGCAGCGTTCCTCGGACGGACATGAACACTGAAGCTTTCTTT.